This T cell receptor (beta chain) was observed in a study of blood T cell repertoires in COVID-19. Method: immunoSEQ multiplex PCR; TCRdb's copy keeps in-frame clones and lacks some. The table includes some 56,000 clones, roughly 90% detected once. The CDR3 runs 14 residues. V lost 4 bases, J lost 4 bases, and 15 bases lay in between. The V gene's germline CDR1 is SGHRS and CDR2 YFSETQ. The count of this clone is one. This chain uses TRBV5-1 with TRBJ2-7, with D perhaps TRBD2 (6 bases). The sample was peripheral blood. The sequence was collected from a human donor in a cohort sampled during active COVID-19. The CDR3 DNA sequence: TGCGCCAGCAGCCCGCAGGGAGGTCTATACGAGCAGTACTTC. This translates into CASSPQGGLYEQYF.